The following is a TCR beta chain sequence with its context. TCR beta CDR3 sequences were amplified from RNA transcripts. The TCR CDR3 first-round RT-PCR relied on the HTBI primer set. TCRdb reanalysed the multiplex PCR reads using MiXCR and keeps one entry per CDR3 protein. Of some 350,000 distinct CDR3 sequences in the sample, around 13% were seen once. Unmatched junction bases numbered 6, after V lost 4 bases and J lost 6 bases. The CDR3 extends over 13 amino acids. From germline, CDR1 is SGHRS and CDR2 YFSETQ. The source of the sample is a study of T cells in Graves' hyperthyroidism and ophthalmopathy.

The sequencing input was blood. This receptor was taken from a woman aged 40 to 50 with Graves' ophthalmopathy. The chain has TRBV5-1 and TRBJ1-2; 7 nucleotides match TRBD1. The CDR3 is CASSPDRLHGYTF. CDR3 in DNA: TGCGCCAGCAGCCCGGACAGGCTGCATGGCTACACCTTC.